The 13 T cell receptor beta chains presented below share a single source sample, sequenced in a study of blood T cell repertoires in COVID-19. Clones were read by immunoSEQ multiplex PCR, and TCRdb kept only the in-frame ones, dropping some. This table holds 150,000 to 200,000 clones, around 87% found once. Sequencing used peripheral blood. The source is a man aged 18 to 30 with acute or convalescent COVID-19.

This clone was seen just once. The CDR3 region is CASSSQGATGELFF. DNA for the CDR3: TGTGCCAGCAGCTCACAGGGGGCGACCGGGGAGCTGTTTTTT. The chain carries TRBV7-6 and TRBJ2-2, with 9 nucleotides matching TRBD1. The ends lost 4 bases at V and 5 bases at J; junction bases unmatched: 2. Germline values: CDR1 SGHVS, CDR2 FNYEAQ. The CDR3 runs 14 residues. Full variable domain (outside the CDR3, taken from reference TRBV7-6 and TRBJ2-2): GAGVSQSPRYKVTKRGQDVALRCDPISGHVSLYWYRQALGQGPEFLTYFNYEAQQDKSGLPNDRFSAERPEGSISTLTIQRTEQRDSAMYRCASSSQGATGELFFGEGSRLTVL.

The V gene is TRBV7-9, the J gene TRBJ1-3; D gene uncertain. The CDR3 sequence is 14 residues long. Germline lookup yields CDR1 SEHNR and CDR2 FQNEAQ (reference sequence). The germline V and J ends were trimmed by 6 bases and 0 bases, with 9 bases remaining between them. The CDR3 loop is CASSRIFSGNTIYF. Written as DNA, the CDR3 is TGTGCCAGCAGTCGTATATTCTCTGGAAACACCATATATTTT.

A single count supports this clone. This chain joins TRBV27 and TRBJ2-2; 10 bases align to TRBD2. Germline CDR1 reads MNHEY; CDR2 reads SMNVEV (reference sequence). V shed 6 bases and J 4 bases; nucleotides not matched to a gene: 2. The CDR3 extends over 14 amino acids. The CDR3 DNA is TGTGCCAGCAGACGACTAGCGGGCACCGGGGAGCTGTTTTTT. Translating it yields CASRRLAGTGELFF.

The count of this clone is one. The CDR3 nucleotides are TGTGCCAGCACCAGGCGAAATAGGGGTACCGGGGAGCTGTTTTTT. Translating gives CASTRRNRGTGELFF. The chain recombines TRBV6-5 with TRBJ2-2, with D maybe TRBD1 (5 bases). The CDR3 runs 15 residues. Germline lookup yields CDR1 MNHEY and CDR2 SVGAGI. Trimming took 7 bases from V and 5 from J, leaving 17 bases between them.

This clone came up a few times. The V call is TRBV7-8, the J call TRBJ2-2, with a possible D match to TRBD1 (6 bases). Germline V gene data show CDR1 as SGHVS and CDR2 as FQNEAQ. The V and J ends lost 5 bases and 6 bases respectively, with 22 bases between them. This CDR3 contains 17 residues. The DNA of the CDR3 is TGTGCCAGCAGCCCGACACTCCTTTCACAGGGACCCGGGGAGCTGTTTTTT. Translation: CASSPTLLSQGPGELFF.

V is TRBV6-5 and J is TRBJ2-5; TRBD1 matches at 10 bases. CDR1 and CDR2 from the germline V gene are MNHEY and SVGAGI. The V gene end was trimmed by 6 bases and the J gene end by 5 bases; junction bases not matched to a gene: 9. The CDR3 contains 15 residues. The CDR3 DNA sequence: TGTGCCAGCAGAAAAGGGACAGGGGCTGAGGAGACCCAGTACTTC. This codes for CASRKGTGAEETQYF.

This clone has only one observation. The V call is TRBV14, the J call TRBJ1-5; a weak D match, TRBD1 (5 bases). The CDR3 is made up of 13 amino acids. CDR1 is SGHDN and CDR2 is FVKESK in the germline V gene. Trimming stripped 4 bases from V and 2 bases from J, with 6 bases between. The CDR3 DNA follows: TGTGCCAGCAGCCGGGGGGGCAATCAGCCCCAGCATTTT. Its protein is CASSRGGNQPQHF.

The CDR3 DNA reads as TGTGCCAGCAGCCGGACAGAACTTGGAAACACCATATATTTT. Amino acid sequence: CASSRTELGNTIYF. V usage is TRBV6-6 and J usage is TRBJ1-3, with D tentatively TRBD1 (6 bases). V was cut by 6 bases and J by 3 bases, with 12 bases left in between. Germline CDR1 MNHNY, CDR2 SVGAGI (reference sequence). The CDR3 runs to 14 residues.

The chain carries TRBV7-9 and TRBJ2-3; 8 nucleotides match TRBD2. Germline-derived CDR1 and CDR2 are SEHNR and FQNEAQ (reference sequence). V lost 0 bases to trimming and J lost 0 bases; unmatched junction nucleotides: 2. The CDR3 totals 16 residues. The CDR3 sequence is CASSLATSDSTDTQYF. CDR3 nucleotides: TGTGCCAGCAGCTTAGCGACTAGCGATAGCACAGATACGCAGTATTTT. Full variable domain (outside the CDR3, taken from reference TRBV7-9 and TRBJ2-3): DTGVSQNPRHKITKRGQNVTFRCDPISEHNRLYWYRQTLGQGPEFLTYFQNEAQLEKSRLLSDRFSAERPKGSFSTLEIQRTEQGDSAMYLCASSLATSDSTDTQYFGPGTRLTVL.

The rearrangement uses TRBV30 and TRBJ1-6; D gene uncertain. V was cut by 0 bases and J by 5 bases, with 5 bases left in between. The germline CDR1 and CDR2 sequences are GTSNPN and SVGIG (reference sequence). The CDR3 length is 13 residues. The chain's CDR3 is CAWSVHDNSPLHF. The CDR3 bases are TGTGCCTGGAGTGTACATGATAATTCACCCCTCCACTTT.

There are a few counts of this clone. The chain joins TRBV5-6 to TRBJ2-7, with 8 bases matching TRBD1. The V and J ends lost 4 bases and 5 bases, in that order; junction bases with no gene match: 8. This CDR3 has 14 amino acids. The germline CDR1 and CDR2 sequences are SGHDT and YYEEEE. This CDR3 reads CASSRQGSWDEQYV. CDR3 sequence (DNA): TGTGCCAGCAGCCGACAGGGGTCTTGGGACGAGCAGTACGTC.

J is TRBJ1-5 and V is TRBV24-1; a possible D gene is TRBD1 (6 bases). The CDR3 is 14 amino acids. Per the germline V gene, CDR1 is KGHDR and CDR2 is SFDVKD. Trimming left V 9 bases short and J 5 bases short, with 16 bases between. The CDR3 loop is CATQGLGADQPQHF. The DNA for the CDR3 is TGTGCCACCCAGGGGTTGGGGGCTGATCAGCCCCAGCATTTT.

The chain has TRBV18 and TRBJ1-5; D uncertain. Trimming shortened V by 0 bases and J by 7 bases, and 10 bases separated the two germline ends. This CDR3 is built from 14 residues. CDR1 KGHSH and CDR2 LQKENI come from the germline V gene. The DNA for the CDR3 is TGTGCCAGCTCACCACCGACGACAACCCAGCCCCAGCATTTT. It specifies CASSPPTTTQPQHF.